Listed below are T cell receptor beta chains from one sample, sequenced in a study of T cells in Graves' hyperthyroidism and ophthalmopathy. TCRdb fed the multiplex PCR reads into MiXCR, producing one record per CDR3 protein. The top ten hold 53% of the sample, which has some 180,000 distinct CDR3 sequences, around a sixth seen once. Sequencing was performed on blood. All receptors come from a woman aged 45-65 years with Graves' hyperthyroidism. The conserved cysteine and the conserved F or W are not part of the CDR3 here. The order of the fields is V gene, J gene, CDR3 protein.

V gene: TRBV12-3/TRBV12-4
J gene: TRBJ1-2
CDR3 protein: ASSPLEKDYGYT

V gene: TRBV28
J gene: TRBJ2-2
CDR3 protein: ASSPGLAGELF

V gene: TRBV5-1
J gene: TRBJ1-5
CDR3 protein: ASRRGILGNQPQH

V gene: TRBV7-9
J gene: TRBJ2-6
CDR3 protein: ASGTGGANVLT

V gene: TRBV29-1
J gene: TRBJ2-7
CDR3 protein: SVVGSEQY

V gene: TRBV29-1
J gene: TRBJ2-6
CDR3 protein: SVADTGANVLT

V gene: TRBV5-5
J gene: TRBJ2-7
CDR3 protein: ASSLYGEQY

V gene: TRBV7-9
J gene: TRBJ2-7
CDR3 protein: ASSFLAGHSYEQY

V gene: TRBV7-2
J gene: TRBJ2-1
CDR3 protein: ASSHTGGEQF

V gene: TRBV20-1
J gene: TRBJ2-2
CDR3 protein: SARNFQRNTGELF

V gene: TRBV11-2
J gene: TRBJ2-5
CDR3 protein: ASSSNRVPPAQY

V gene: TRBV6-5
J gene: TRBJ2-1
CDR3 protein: ASSYEAGGGDNEQF

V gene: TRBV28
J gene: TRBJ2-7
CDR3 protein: ASTQDRTTYEQY

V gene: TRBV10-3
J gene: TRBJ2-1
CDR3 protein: ASDPSGRSPYNEQF

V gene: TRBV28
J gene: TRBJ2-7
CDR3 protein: ASGSGRSSYEQY

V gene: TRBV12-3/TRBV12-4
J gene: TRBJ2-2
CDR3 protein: ASSFRGPTGELF

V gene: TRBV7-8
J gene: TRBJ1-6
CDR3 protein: ASSTGQGSPLH

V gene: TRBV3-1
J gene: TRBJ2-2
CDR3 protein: ASTPQGAGELF

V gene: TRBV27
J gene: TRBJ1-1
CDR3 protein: ASSFTGGDTEAF

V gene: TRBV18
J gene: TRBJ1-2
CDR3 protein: ASSGGPYGYT

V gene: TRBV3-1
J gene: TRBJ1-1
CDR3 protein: ASSQDYGAEAF

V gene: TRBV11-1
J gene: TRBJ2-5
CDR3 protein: ASSKEGPQETQY

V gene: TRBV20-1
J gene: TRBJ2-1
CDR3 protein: SAIQPPSAGGIYNEQF

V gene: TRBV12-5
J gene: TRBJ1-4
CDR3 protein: ASGLGDPTNEKLF

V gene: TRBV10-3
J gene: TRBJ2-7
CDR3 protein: AISESRTASYEQY

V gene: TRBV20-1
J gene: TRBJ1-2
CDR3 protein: SARAGTGGNGYT

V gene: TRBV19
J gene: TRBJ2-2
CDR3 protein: ASSRLAGGRTGELF

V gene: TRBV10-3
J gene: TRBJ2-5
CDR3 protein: AINGGAGRETQY

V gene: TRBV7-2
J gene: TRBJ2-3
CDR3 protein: ASSSTSRGTDTQY

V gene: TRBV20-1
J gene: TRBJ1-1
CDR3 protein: SASSIQGAAEAF

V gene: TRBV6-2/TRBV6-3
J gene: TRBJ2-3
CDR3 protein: ASSRTDTQY

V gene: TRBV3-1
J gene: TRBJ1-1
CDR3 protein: ASSLLDRGRTEAF

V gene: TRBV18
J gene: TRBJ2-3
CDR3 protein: ASSQQGADTDTQY